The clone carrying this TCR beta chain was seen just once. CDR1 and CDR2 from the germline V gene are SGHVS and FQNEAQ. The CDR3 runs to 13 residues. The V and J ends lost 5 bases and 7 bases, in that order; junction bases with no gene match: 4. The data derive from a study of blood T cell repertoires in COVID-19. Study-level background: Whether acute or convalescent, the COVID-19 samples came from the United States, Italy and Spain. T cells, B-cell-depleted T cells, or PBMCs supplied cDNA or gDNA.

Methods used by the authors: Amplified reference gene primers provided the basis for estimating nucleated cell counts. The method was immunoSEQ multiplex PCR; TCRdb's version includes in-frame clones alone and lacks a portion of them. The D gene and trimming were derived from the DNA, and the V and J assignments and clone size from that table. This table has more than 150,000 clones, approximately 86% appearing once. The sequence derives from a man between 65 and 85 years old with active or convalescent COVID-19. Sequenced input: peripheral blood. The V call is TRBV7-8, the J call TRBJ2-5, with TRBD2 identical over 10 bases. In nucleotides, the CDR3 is TGTGCCAGCAGCCGAGGACTAGCGGTGACCCAGTACTTC. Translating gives CASSRGLAVTQYF.